The clone carrying this TCR beta chain has ten or more counts. Deletions cut 2 bases from V and 9 bases from J, with 13 bases between. The CDR3 consists of 13 residues. Per the germline V gene, CDR1 is ENHRY and CDR2 is SYGVKD. The data were obtained in a study of early T cells in non-severe SARS-CoV-2 infection. MiXCR, applied by TCRdb to the 5' RACE reads, yields one record per CDR3 protein. The profile shows around 40,000 distinct CDR3 sequences, approximately 11% of them singletons. Sequenced input: whole blood. The chain carries TRBV10-3 and TRBJ1-1; tentatively, D is TRBD1 (5 bases). This TCR was recovered from an adult who was a healthcare worker with PCR-confirmed SARS-CoV-2 infection or an uninfected control (not recorded which). The CDR3 nucleotides are TGTGCCATCAGTGAGAGTGGGAGGGGTCAAGCTTTCTTT. Translating gives CAISESGRGQAFF.